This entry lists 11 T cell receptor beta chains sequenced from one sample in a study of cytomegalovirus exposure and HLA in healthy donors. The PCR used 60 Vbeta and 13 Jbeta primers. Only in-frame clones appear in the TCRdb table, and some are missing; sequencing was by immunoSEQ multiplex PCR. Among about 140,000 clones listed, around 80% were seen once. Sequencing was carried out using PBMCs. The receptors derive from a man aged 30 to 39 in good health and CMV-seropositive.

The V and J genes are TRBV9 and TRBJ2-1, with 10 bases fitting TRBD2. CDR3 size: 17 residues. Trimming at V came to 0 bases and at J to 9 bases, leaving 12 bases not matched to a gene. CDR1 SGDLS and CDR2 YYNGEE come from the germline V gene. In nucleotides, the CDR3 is TGTGCCAGCAGCGTAGTCGCTAGCGGGAGTGGAGATGGTGAGCAGTTCTTC. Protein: CASSVVASGSGDGEQFF.

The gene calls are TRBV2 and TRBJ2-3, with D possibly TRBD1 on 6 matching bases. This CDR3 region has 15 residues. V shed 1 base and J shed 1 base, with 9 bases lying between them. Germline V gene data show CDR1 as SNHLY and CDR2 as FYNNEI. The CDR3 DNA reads TGTGCCAGCAGTGAAGGACCAGGGGGCACAGATACGCAGTATTTT. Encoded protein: CASSEGPGGTDTQYF.

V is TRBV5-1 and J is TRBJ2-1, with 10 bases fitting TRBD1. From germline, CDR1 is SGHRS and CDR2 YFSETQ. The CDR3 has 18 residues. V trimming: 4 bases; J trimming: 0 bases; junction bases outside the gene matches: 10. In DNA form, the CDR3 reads TGCGCCAGCAGCGCTCGGGACAGGGGATTCTCCTCCTACAATGAGCAGTTCTTC. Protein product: CASSARDRGFSSYNEQFF.

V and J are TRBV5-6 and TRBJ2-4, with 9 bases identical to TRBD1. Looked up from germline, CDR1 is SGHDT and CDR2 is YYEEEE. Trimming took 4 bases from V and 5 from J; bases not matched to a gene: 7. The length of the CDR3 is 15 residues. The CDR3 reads CASSPRTGAENIQYF. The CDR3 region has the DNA TGTGCCAGCAGCCCTAGGACAGGGGCGGAAAACATTCAGTACTTC.

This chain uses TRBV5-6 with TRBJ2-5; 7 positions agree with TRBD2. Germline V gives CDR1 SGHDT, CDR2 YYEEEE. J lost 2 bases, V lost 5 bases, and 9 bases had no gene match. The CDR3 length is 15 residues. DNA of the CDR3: TGTGCCAGCAGGGGGTGGGGGGGAGAGCAAGAGACCCAGTACTTC. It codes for CASRGWGGEQETQYF.

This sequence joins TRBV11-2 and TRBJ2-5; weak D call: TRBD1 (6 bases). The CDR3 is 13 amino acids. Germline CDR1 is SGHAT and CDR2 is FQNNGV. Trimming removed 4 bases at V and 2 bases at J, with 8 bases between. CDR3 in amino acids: CASSSGQQETQYF. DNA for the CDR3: TGTGCCAGCAGCTCCGGACAGCAAGAGACCCAGTACTTC.

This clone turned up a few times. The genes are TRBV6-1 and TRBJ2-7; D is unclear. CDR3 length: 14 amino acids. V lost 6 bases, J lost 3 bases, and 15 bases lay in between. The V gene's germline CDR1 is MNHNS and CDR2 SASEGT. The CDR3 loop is CASRRLPDNYEQYF. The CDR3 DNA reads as TGTGCCAGCAGACGACTCCCGGATAACTACGAGCAGTACTTC.

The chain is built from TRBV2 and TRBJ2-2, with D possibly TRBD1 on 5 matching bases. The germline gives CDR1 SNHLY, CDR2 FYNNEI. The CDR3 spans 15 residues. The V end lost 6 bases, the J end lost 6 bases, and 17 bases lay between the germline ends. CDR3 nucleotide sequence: TGTGCCAGCAGCCTAAGGGGAAGGGGCGCCGGGGAGCTGTTTTTT. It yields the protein CASSLRGRGAGELFF.

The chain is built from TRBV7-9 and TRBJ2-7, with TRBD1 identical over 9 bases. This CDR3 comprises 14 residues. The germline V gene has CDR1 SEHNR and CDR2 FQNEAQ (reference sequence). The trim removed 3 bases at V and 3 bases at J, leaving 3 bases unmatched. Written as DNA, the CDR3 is TGTGCCAGCAGCTTTGGACAGGGGATCTACGAGCAGTACTTC. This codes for CASSFGQGIYEQYF.

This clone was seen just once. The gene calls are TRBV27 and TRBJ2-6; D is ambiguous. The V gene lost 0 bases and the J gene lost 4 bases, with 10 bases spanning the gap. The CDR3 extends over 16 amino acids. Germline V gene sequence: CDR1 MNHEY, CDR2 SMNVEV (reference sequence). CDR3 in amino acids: CASSLSWYNGANVLTF. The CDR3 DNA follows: TGTGCCAGCAGTTTATCTTGGTACAACGGGGCCAACGTCCTGACTTTC.

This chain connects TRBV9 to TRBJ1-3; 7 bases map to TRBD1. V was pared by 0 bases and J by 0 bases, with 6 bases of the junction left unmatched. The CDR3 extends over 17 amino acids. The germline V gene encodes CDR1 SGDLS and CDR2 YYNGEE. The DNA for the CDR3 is TGTGCCAGCAGCGTAGGAGGACAGGTTACCTCTGGAAACACCATATATTTT. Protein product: CASSVGGQVTSGNTIYF. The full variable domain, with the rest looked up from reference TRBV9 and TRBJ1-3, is DSGVTQTPKHLITATGQRVTLRCSPRSGDLSVYWYQQSLDQGLQFLIQYYNGEERAKGNILERFSAQQFPDLHSELNLSSLELGDSALYFCASSVGGQVTSGNTIYFGEGSWLTVV.